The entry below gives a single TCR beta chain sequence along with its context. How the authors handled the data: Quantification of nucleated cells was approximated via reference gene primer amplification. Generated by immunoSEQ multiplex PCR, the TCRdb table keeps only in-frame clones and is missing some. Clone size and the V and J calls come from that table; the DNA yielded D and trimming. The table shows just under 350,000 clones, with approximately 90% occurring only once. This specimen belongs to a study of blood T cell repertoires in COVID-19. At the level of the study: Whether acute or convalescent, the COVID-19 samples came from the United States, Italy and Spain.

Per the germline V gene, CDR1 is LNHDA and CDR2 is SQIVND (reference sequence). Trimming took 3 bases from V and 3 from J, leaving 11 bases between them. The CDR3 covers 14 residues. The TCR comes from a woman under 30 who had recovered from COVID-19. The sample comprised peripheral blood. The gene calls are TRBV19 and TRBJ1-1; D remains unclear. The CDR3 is CASSIAGRDTEAFF. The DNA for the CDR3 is TGTGCCAGTAGTATCGCGGGTAGGGACACTGAAGCTTTCTTT.